The TCR beta chain described here comes from a study of blood T cell repertoires in COVID-19. Repertoires were generated with immunoSEQ multiplex PCR, while TCRdb's copy carries only in-frame clones and drops some. Among some 180,000 clones listed, 70% to 80% were seen once. The germline V gene encodes CDR1 SGHAT and CDR2 FQDESV (reference sequence). The CDR3 runs to 13 residues. The V gene end was trimmed by 6 bases and the J gene end by 1 base; junction bases not matched to a gene: 0. The sequenced sample was peripheral blood. The receptor was derived from a man over 45 who had recovered from COVID-19. This chain uses TRBV11-1 with TRBJ2-5; 9 bases align to TRBD1. The CDR3 DNA is TGTGCCAGCAGGGGACAGGGCCAAGAGACCCAGTACTTC. Translation: CASRGQGQETQYF.